This T cell receptor beta chain comes out of a study of read filtering for tumor transcriptome and immune sequencing. Sampling of bone marrow took place during active disease in every patient. Germline CDR1 is MDHEN and CDR2 is SYDVKM. The CDR3 length is 13 residues. J was trimmed by 4 bases and V by 7 bases; bases with no gene match: 6. This clonotype came up many times. Molecular barcoded adaptors covering alpha/delta and beta/gamma chains were used on 400 to 450 ng RNA. MiXCR was run by TCRdb on the reads, yielding one entry per CDR3 protein. The sample carries about 130,000 distinct CDR3 sequences, 10% to 15% recorded once.

The rearrangement links TRBV28 to TRBJ1-1; 7 nucleotides align to TRBD1. Sample: a population of CD138-negative cells sorted from bone marrow. The receptor was isolated from a donor aged 40 or over with multiple myeloma. CDR3 protein: CASNYRGGTEAFF. As DNA, the CDR3 is TGTGCCAGCAATTACAGGGGTGGCACTGAAGCTTTCTTT.